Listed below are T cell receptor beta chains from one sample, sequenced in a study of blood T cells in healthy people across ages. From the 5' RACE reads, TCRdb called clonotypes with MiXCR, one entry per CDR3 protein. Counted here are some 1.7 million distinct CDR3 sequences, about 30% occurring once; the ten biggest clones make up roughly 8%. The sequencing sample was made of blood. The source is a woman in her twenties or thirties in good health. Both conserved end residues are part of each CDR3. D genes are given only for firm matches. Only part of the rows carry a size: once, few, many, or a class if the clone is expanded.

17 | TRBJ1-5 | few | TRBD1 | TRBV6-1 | TGTGCCAGCAGACGTTCCGGGACAGCTGGCCCCAATCAGCCCCAGCATTTT | CASRRSGTAGPNQPQHF
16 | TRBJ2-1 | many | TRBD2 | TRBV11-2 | TGTGCCAGCAGCCCGAGGGGGACTAGCGGGGGCAATGAGCAGTTCTTC | CASSPRGTSGGNEQFF
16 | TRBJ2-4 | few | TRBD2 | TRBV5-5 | TGTGCCAGCAGCTTGGTGGGGGGGGATGTTGGGAACATTCAGTACTTC | CASSLVGGDVGNIQYF
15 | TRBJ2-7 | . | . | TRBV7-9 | TGTGCCAGCAGCTTCTTCGGCGGGGTCTCCTACGAGCAGTACTTC | CASSFFGGVSYEQYF
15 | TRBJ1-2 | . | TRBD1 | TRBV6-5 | TGTGCCAGCAGTCCGCACAGGGGGCAAGGCTATGGCTACACCTTC | CASSPHRGQGYGYTF
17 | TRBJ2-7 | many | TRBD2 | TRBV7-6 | TGTGCCAGCAGCCTACCGACTAGCGGGGGCTCTTCCTACGAGCAGTACTTC | CASSLPTSGGSSYEQYF
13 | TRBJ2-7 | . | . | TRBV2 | TGTGCCAGCAGTATATCCGGAGGTTACGAGCAGTACTTC | CASSISGGYEQYF
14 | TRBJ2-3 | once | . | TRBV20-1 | TGCAGTGCTGGCTTAAATTGGTCCACAGATACGCAGTATTTT | CSAGLNWSTDTQYF
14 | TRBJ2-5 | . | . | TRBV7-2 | TGTGCCAGCAGCTTCGACAGATACCAAGAGACCCAGTACTTC | CASSFDRYQETQYF
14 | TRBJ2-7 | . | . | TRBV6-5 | TGTGCCAGCAGTTATGCAGGAGGGCCGGGCGAGCAGTACTTC | CASSYAGGPGEQYF
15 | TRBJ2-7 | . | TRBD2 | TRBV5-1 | TGCGCCAGCAGCTCACGGACTAGCGGCCCTTACGGGCAGTACTTC | CASSSRTSGPYGQYF
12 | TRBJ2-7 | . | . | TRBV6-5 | TGTGCCAGCAGTTTATCCGACGAAGAGCAGTACTTC | CASSLSDEEQYF
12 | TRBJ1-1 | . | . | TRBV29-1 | TGCAGCGGGACTGGATGGAACACTGAAGCTTTCTTT | CSGTGWNTEAFF
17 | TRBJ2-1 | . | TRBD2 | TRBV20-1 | TGCAGTGCTAGCGGGACTAGCGGGGGGAGCTCCTACAATGAGCAGTTCTTC | CSASGTSGGSSYNEQFF
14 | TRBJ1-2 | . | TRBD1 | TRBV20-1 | TGCAGTGCTTGGACCGGGACAGGGGGCCGTGGCTACACCTTC | CSAWTGTGGRGYTF
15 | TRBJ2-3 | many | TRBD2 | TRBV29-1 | TGCAGCGTTGCCACTAGCGGGAGTAAAGCAGATACGCAGTATTTT | CSVATSGSKADTQYF
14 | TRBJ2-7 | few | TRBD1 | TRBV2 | TGTGCCAGCATAACCCGGGACAGGGGCTACGAGCAGTACTTC | CASITRDRGYEQYF
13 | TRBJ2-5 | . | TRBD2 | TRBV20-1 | TGCAGTGCTAGAGCCGGGACTAGCGTTGAGCAGTACTTC | CSARAGTSVEQYF
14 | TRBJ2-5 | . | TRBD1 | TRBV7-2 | TGTGCCAGCAGCTTAGCGGGACAGGGGTCGACCCAGTACTTC | CASSLAGQGSTQYF
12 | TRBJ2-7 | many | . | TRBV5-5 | TGTGCCAGCAGCGGGGGATTCGACGAGCAGTACTTC | CASSGGFDEQYF
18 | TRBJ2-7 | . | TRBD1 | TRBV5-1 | TGCGCCAGCAGCTTGCGTACAGGGGACGGTGCTAGGAGGCACGAGCAGTACTTC | CASSLRTGDGARRHEQYF
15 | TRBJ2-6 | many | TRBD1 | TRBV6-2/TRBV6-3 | TGTGCCAGCAGCCGACAGGGGACCGGGGCCAACGTCCTGACTTTC | CASSRQGTGANVLTF
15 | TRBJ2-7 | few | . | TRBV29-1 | TGCAGCGTTGCTTCAAGGACCGGGACCCCCACCGAGCAGTACTTC | CSVASRTGTPTEQYF
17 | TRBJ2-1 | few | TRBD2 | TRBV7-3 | TGTGCCAGCAGCCTACGACCCAGCGGGGGATACTACAATGAGCAGTTCTTC | CASSLRPSGGYYNEQFF
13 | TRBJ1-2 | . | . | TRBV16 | TGTGCCAGCAGCCAATCCCAGGGACATGGCTACACCTTC | CASSQSQGHGYTF
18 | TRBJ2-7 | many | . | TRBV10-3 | TGTGCCATCAGTGAGACGGAACTGAGTAGAGGGACCCCCTACGAGCAGTACTTC | CAISETELSRGTPYEQYF
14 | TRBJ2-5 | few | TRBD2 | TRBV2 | TGTGCCAGCAGTGATCGGGGAGGGCAAGAGACCCAGTACTTC | CASSDRGGQETQYF
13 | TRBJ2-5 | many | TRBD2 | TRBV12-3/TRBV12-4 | TGTGCCAGCAGTTTAACTAGCGATGGGACCCAGTACTTC | CASSLTSDGTQYF
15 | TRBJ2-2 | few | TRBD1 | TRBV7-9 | TGTGCCAGCAGCCTGACAGGGGGACATACCGGGGAGCTGTTTTTT | CASSLTGGHTGELFF
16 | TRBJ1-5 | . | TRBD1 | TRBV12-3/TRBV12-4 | TGTGCCAGCAGAAGGACAGGTTCAGGTAACAATCAGCCCCAGCATTTT | CASRRTGSGNNQPQHF
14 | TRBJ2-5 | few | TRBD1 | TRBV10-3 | TGTGCCATCAGAAGGGACAGGGACCAAGAGACCCAGTACTTC | CAIRRDRDQETQYF
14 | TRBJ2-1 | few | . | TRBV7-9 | TGTGCCAGCAGCTTAGACCCCGGACTCAATGAGCAGTTCTTC | CASSLDPGLNEQFF
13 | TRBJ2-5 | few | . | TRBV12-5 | TGTGCTAGTGGTCTACTGGGCGTCGAGACCCAGTACTTC | CASGLLGVETQYF
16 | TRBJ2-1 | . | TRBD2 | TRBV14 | TGTGCCAGCAGCCAAGCGCATAGCGGGAGTATTAATGAGCAGTTCTTC | CASSQAHSGSINEQFF
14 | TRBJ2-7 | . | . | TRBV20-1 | TGCAGTGCTACCTCCGGGACGCAGACCTACGAGCAGTACTTC | CSATSGTQTYEQYF
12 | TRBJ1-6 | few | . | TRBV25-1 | TGTGCCAGCAGTGCCGTGAATTCACCCCTCCACTTT | CASSAVNSPLHF
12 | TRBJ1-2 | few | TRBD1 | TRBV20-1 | TGCAGTGCTCGACAGGGGAACTATGGCTACACCTTC | CSARQGNYGYTF